Listed below are T cell receptor beta chains from one sample, sequenced in a study of control samples from healthy donors and cancer patients. Method: immunoSEQ multiplex PCR; TCRdb's copy keeps in-frame clones and lacks some. The profile covers around 51,000 clones, with about four fifths appearing a single time and 9.5% to 13% taken by the ten largest. The specimen was blood. The receptor set was obtained from an older man in good health. CDR3s include the opening cysteine and the closing phenylalanine or tryptophan. The D gene is left open where the match is weak. Clone size is not always given. Where it is, it says once, few, many or a class for expanded clones.

>TRBJ2-6|TRBV2|.|.
CASSKERFSGANVLTF
TGTGCCAGCAGTAAGGAACGGTTCTCTGGGGCCAACGTCCTGACTTTC
>TRBJ1-1|TRBV2|.|.
CASTPDWGGLNTEAFF
TGTGCCAGCACTCCGGATTGGGGGGGGTTGAACACTGAAGCTTTCTTT
>TRBJ2-1|TRBV24-1|.|.
CATSETGTASYNEQFF
TGTGCCACCAGTGAGACCGGGACCGCATCCTACAATGAGCAGTTCTTC
>TRBJ2-5|TRBV15|.|TRBD1
CATSPLRGRGQETQYF
TGTGCCACCAGCCCGTTGAGGGGGCGTGGGCAAGAGACCCAGTACTTC
>TRBJ2-2|TRBV7-9|once|.
CASSAADRPNTGELFF
TGTGCCAGCAGCGCGGCCGACAGACCGAACACCGGGGAGCTGTTTTTT
>TRBJ2-5|TRBV5-1|.|.
CASSLGREVETQYF
TGCGCCAGCAGCTTGGGAAGGGAGGTAGAGACCCAGTACTTC
>TRBJ2-2|TRBV7-9|.|.
CASSGRGSGGELFF
TGTGCCAGCAGCGGCAGGGGAAGTGGCGGGGAGCTGTTTTTT
>TRBJ1-1|TRBV28|.|.
CASTSFVRSTIHEAFF
TGTGCCAGCACCTCATTCGTAAGGAGCACGATCCATGAAGCTTTCTTT
>TRBJ2-5|TRBV7-2|.|.
CASSFAGSGETQYF
TGTGCCAGCAGCTTTGCAGGGTCGGGAGAGACCCAGTACTTC
>TRBJ2-1|TRBV28|few|TRBD1
CASSLPTGGGYNEQFF
TGTGCCAGCAGTTTACCTACAGGGGGCGGCTACAATGAGCAGTTCTTC
>TRBJ1-2|TRBV3-1/TRBV3-2|.|.
CASSQGDQGTNYGYTF
TGTGCCAGCAGCCAAGGAGACCAGGGCACAAACTATGGCTACACCTTC
>TRBJ1-5|TRBV5-6|.|.
CASSLFQDQPQHF
TGTGCCAGCAGCTTGTTCCAGGATCAGCCCCAGCATTTT
>TRBJ2-7|TRBV2|.|.
CASSQDSATYEQYF
TGTGCCAGCAGTCAAGACTCCGCTACCTACGAGCAGTACTTC
>TRBJ2-3|TRBV5-1|.|.
CASSYLGPDTQYF
TGCGCCAGCAGCTACCTTGGTCCGGATACGCAGTATTTT
>TRBJ1-3|TRBV20-1|.|.
CSASSGNTIYF
TGCAGTGCTAGTTCCGGAAACACCATATATTTT
>TRBJ2-2|TRBV5-5|.|.
CASSLGLLGDTGELFF
TGTGCCAGCAGCTTAGGACTTCTAGGGGACACCGGGGAGCTGTTTTTT
>TRBJ2-3|TRBV6-6|once|TRBD1
CASSLGTGVGDTQYF
TGTGCCAGCAGTCTCGGGACAGGGGTCGGAGATACGCAGTATTTT